This T cell receptor (beta chain) was sequenced for a study of control samples from healthy donors and cancer patients. TCRdb's table, derived via immunoSEQ multiplex PCR, lists solely in-frame clones and lacks some. This sample has roughly 370,000 clones; more than 80% occur once, and the top ten carry just under 6.5%. CDR3 size: 11 residues. V was clipped by 4 bases and J by 11 bases; unmatched bases: 6. The germline V gene has CDR1 GTSNPN and CDR2 SVGIG (reference sequence). The TCR sequence derives from a man aged 35-49 years with head and neck cancer. This sequence joins TRBV30 and TRBJ1-1, with 8 bases identical to TRBD1. The material sequenced was PBMCs. The CDR3 sequence is CAWNTGGVAFF. For the CDR3, the DNA is TGTGCCTGGAATACAGGGGGGGTCGCTTTCTTT.